The T cell receptor (beta chain) under discussion was sequenced for a study of T-cell memory formation after mild COVID-19. V was clipped by 4 bases and J by 7 bases, with 19 bases between them. The CDR3 consists of 15 residues. In germline, CDR1 is SGHTA, CDR2 FQGNSA. One entry per CDR3 protein results from TCRdb running MiXCR on the 5' RACE reads. The sample has about 560,000 distinct CDR3 sequences, around 15% seen once; the top ten hold about 7.5%. V and J are TRBV7-2 and TRBJ1-1, with a tentative D call TRBD1 (6 bases). This TCR came from an adult woman who had mild COVID-19 (a few samples of this study predate the infection). Cell type and time point are not known. The sequenced sample was PBMCs or a T cell subset sorted from them (not recorded which). The CDR3 DNA is TGTGCCAGCAGCTCGGAGGGGAGGGGGACTAGTGAAGCTTTCTTT. It is translated as CASSSEGRGTSEAFF.